This T cell receptor beta chain was identified during a study of OX40 agonist ivuxolimab in advanced cancers. At the level of the study: Eligibility rules accepted prior anti-PD-1, anti-PD-L1 or anti-CTLA-4 therapy, and under 45% had some. Study-wide points: Several nonresponders also turned out to have low normalized T-cell clonal expansion.

The V segment lost 5 bases and the J segment 3 bases; nucleotides outside the gene matches: 4. The CDR3 runs to 14 residues. Germline V CDR1 and CDR2: SGHVS, FQNEAQ. A word on this clone: Its cognate antigen is unknown.

Data came from immunoSEQ multiplex PCR; TCRdb stores just in-frame clones and leaves some out. The data contain 130,000 or so clones, 93% of them singletons. This TCR came from an adult with an advanced solid tumor such as melanoma, head and neck, liver or kidney cancer. The chain recombines TRBV7-8 with TRBJ2-7; TRBD1 agrees at 10 bases. This specimen consisted of CD4+ or CD8+ T cells sorted from blood, obtained in a trial of the OX40 agonist ivuxolimab. CDR3 DNA sequence: TGTGCCAGCAGCCCTGGGACAGGGGTCTACGAGCAGTACTTC. This codes for CASSPGTGVYEQYF.